This TCR beta chain was documented in a study of tumor T cells in aggressive B-cell lymphoma. The CDR3 totals 16 residues. V was pared by 5 bases and J by 0 bases, with 5 bases of the junction left unmatched. Germline lookup yields CDR1 SGHVS and CDR2 FNYEAQ. Clones were read by immunoSEQ multiplex PCR, and TCRdb kept only the in-frame ones, dropping some. The table has some 3,200 clones, 90% to 95% seen once. This clone occurred once. The chain uses TRBV7-6 and TRBJ2-3, with TRBD2 matching over 10 bases. The receptor was derived from an adult with diffuse large B cell lymphoma. The sample taken for sequencing was tumor tissue. The CDR3 reads CASSPLAGASTDTQYF. The DNA of the CDR3 is TGTGCCAGCAGCCCCCTAGCGGGAGCGAGCACAGATACGCAGTATTTT.